One sample yielded the 17 T cell receptor beta chains listed below, sequenced in a study of memory CD4+ T cells and cytomegalovirus serostatus. Clones were read by immunoSEQ multiplex PCR, and TCRdb kept only the in-frame ones, dropping some. This sample has 85,000 to 100,000 clones, with 80% found just once. Single viable CD3+CD4+CD8-CD45RO+ cells were sorted as the memory CD4+ T cells. Sequencing was done on a sample of memory CD4+ T cells from blood. These receptor sequences come from an adult in good health and CMV-seropositive.

This clone is a singleton in its sample. CDR3 sequence reads: CARGPRQFF. In DNA, the CDR3 is TGTGCCAGGGGGCCCCGGCAGTTCTTC. V and J are TRBV3-2 and TRBJ2-1; the D call TRBD1 from the table was never checked on the DNA. TRBV3-2 is reported as a pseudogene. The CDR3 totals 9 residues.

The chain is built from TRBV2 and TRBJ1-6; D remains unclear. The V end was cut by 6 bases, the J end by 9 bases, with 12 bases between. The CDR3 is 13 amino acids. Germline V gives CDR1 SNHLY, CDR2 FYNNEI. CDR3 in amino acids: CASRSPEASPLHF. The CDR3 nucleotides are TGTGCCAGCAGGAGTCCCGAGGCTTCACCCCTCCACTTT.

J is TRBJ2-7 and V is TRBV7-2; tentatively, D is TRBD1 (6 bases). Germline V gene lookup returns CDR1 SGHTA and CDR2 FQGNSA. V was pared by 5 bases and J by 2 bases, with 13 bases between. The CDR3 loop spans 14 amino acids. CDR3 loop: CASSRGQQTYEQYF. CDR3 DNA: TGTGCCAGCAGCCGCGGACAGCAGACCTACGAGCAGTACTTC.

V is TRBV27 and J is TRBJ1-3, with D unresolved. The CDR3 has 14 residues. Germline-derived CDR1 and CDR2 are MNHEY and SMNVEV (reference sequence). The V end lost 3 bases, the J end lost 1 base, and 7 bases lay between the germline ends. CDR3 nucleotides: TGTGCCAGCAGTTTGTCAGGATCTGGAAACACCATATATTTT. The encoded protein is CASSLSGSGNTIYF.

This clone was counted only a few times. V and J are TRBV27 and TRBJ1-1; D remains ambiguous. CDR1 and CDR2 (germline): MNHEY, SMNVEV (reference sequence). CDR3 length: 13 amino acids. The V end lost 5 bases, the J end lost 0 bases, and 7 bases lay between the germline ends. This chain's CDR3 is CASSQTVNTEAFF. The CDR3 coding sequence is TGTGCCAGCAGTCAAACAGTGAACACTGAAGCTTTCTTT.

The chain combines TRBV28 with TRBJ2-1, with D maybe TRBD2 (5 bases). There are 16 residues in the CDR3. Trimming cost V 8 bases and J 6 bases, with 23 bases left between them. Per the germline V gene, CDR1 is MDHEN and CDR2 is SYDVKM. The CDR3 spells CASSQTGYLRGNEQFF. CDR3 coding DNA: TGTGCCAGCTCTCAAACGGGGTACTTACGGGGCAATGAGCAGTTCTTC.

A single count supports this clone. This chain connects TRBV9 to TRBJ2-3; TRBD2 agrees at 7 bases. The CDR3 loop spans 16 amino acids. The germline V gene has CDR1 SGDLS and CDR2 YYNGEE. Losses at the gene ends were 2 bases for V and 7 bases for J; bases not matched to a gene: 13. CDR3 sequence: CASSVGRGGPRHTQYF. The CDR3 coding sequence is TGTGCCAGCAGCGTCGGCCGGGGAGGGCCCCGCCATACGCAGTATTTT. Full variable domain (rest looked up from reference TRBV9 and TRBJ2-3): DSGVTQTPKHLITATGQRVTLRCSPRSGDLSVYWYQQSLDQGLQFLIQYYNGEERAKGNILERFSAQQFPDLHSELNLSSLELGDSALYFCASSVGRGGPRHTQYFGPGTRLTVL.

The chain recombines TRBV28 with TRBJ2-4; D gene uncertain. Germline lookup yields CDR1 MDHEN and CDR2 SYDVKM. The CDR3 contains 16 residues. Trimming cost V 3 bases and J 2 bases, with 14 bases left between them. The DNA of the CDR3 is TGTGCCAGCAGTTTGCCATTGAGTACAACCAAAAACATTCAGTACTTC. Amino acid sequence: CASSLPLSTTKNIQYF.

This sequence joins TRBV27 and TRBJ2-1, with 8 bases lining up with TRBD2. CDR3 size: 16 residues. V lost 5 bases and J lost 7; bases outside the gene matches: 13. Germline V lookup: CDR1 MNHEY, CDR2 SMNVEV (reference sequence). The CDR3, as DNA: TGTGCCAGCAGTGCATTAAGCGGGAGAGGGGGTAATGAGCAGTTCTTC. Translating it yields CASSALSGRGGNEQFF.

The chain has TRBV21-1 and TRBJ1-1. TRBV21-1 is tagged as a pseudogene. This CDR3 comprises 14 residues. Here the CDR3 DNA reads TGTGCCAGCAGCAAAGAGGCCCTGCACACTGAAGCTTTCTTT. Translating it yields CASSKEALHTEAFF.

The chain employs TRBV11-2 and TRBJ2-2; TRBD2 matches at 11 bases. Germline V gene sequence: CDR1 SGHAT, CDR2 FQNNGV. There are 19 residues in the CDR3. Trimming removed 2 bases from V and 7 bases from J; junction bases left unmatched: 15. This CDR3 is CASSLLRLAGRTWDGELFF. The DNA for the CDR3 is TGTGCCAGCAGCTTACTCCGACTAGCGGGACGTACATGGGACGGGGAGCTGTTTTTT. Filled out from reference TRBV11-2 and TRBJ2-2, the complete variable domain reads EAGVAQSPRYKIIEKRQSVAFWCNPISGHATLYWYQQILGQGPKLLIQFQNNGVVDDSQLPKDRFSAERLKGVDSTLKIQPAKLEDSAVYLCASSLLRLAGRTWDGELFFGEGSRLTVL.

This clone was counted only a few times. The rearrangement links TRBV28 to TRBJ2-7, with 10 bases aligning to TRBD2. V dropped 4 bases and J dropped 0; count of bases not matched to a gene: 18. The CDR3 is 20 amino acids. Germline V gives CDR1 MDHEN, CDR2 SYDVKM. The CDR3 spells CASSSTLMPSTSGASYEQYF. CDR3 bases: TGTGCCAGCAGTTCAACTCTTATGCCCTCCACTAGCGGGGCCTCCTACGAGCAGTACTTC.

The chain couples TRBV30 to TRBJ1-6, with a possible D match to TRBD1 (5 bases). This CDR3 is built from 13 residues. Germline V gene data show CDR1 as GTSNPN and CDR2 as SVGIG (reference sequence). V gave up 2 bases and J gave up 7 bases, with 9 bases separating them. CDR3 residues: CAWSRPGNSPLHF. CDR3 DNA sequence: TGTGCCTGGAGTAGACCAGGGAATTCACCCCTCCACTTT. The full variable domain, in which reference TRBV30 and TRBJ1-6 provide the parts outside the CDR3, is SQTIHQWPATLVQPVGSPLSLECTVEGTSNPNLYWYRQAAGRGLQLLFYSVGIGQISSEVPQNLSASRPQDRQFILSSKKLLLSDSGFYLCAWSRPGNSPLHFGNGTRLTVT.

Comments on this clone: Different DNA sequences within this sample yield the same CDR3. V usage is TRBV28 and J usage is TRBJ1-4, with a possible D match to TRBD1 (5 bases). V dropped 1 base and J dropped 5 bases, with 11 bases sitting between them. Germline CDR1 and CDR2: MDHEN and SYDVKM. This CDR3 is built from 15 residues. The chain's CDR3 is CASSLFGGGNEKLFF. For the CDR3, the DNA is TGTGCCAGCAGTTTATTCGGGGGAGGGAATGAAAAACTGTTTTTT.

The chain is built from TRBV5-1 and TRBJ2-5, with TRBD1 matching 7 bases. The CDR3 loop spans 16 amino acids. V shed 0 bases, J shed 3 bases, and the junction held 8 bases outside the gene matches. Per the germline V gene, CDR1 is SGHRS and CDR2 is YFSETQ. In DNA form, the CDR3 reads TGCGCCAGCAGCTTGGGGACAGGTAGGAGAGAAGAGACCCAGTACTTC. It yields the protein CASSLGTGRREETQYF.

The CDR3 DNA follows: TGTGCCAGCAGTTACTCCGGGGGTGGGGACACTGAAGCTTTCTTT. The encoded protein is CASSYSGGGDTEAFF. The gene calls are TRBV6-5 and TRBJ1-1; maybe TRBD1 (5 bases). Trimming took off 0 bases at V and 3 bases at J, with 11 bases between the two ends. Germline V gene lookup returns CDR1 MNHEY and CDR2 SVGAGI. There are 15 residues in the CDR3.

V and J are TRBV4-3 and TRBJ2-1; D unclear. The CDR3 runs to 16 residues. Trimming shortened V by 4 bases and J by 0 bases, and 13 bases separated the two germline ends. The V gene's germline CDR1 is LGHNA and CDR2 YSLEER. The chain's CDR3 is CASSPTLFGSYNEQFF. The CDR3 region has the DNA TGCGCCAGCAGCCCGACTCTTTTCGGCTCCTACAATGAGCAGTTCTTC.